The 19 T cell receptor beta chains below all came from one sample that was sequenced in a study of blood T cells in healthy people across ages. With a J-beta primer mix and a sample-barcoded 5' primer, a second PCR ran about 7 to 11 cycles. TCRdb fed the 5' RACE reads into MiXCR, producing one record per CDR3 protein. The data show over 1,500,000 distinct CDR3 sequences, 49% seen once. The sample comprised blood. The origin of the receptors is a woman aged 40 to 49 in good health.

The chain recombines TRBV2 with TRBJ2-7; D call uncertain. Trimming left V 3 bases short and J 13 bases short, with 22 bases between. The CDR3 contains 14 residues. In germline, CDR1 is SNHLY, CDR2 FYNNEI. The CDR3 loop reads CASSDGPSAEEKYF. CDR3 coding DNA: TGTGCCAGCAGTGACGGTCCTTCCGCCGAGGAGAAATACTTC.

CDR3 in amino acids: CASSPGTRGPQHF. As DNA, the CDR3 is TGTGCCAGCAGCCCGGGGACACGGGGGCCCCAGCATTTT. V gene TRBV9 combines with J gene TRBJ1-5; tentatively, D is TRBD1 (6 bases). This CDR3 is built from 13 residues. V gave up 4 bases and J gave up 9 bases, with 14 bases separating them. Germline V lookup: CDR1 SGDLS, CDR2 YYNGEE.

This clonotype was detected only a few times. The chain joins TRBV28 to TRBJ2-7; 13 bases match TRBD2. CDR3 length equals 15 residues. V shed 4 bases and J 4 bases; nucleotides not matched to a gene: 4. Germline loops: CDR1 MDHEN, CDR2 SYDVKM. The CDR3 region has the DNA TGTGCCAGCAGTTCTCCGGGACTAGCGGGGTACGAGCAGTACTTC. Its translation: CASSSPGLAGYEQYF.

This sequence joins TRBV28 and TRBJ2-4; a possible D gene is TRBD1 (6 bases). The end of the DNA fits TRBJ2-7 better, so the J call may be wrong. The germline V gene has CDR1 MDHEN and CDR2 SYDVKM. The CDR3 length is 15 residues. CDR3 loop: CASSSAQGIVHEQYF. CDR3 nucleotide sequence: TGTGCCAGCAGTTCCGCTCAGGGGATAGTCCACGAGCAGTACTTC.

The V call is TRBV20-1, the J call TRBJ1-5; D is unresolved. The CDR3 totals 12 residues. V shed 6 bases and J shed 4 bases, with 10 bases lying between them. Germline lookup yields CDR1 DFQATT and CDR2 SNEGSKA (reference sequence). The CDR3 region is CSAPVGNQPQHF. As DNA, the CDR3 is TGCAGTGCCCCCGTGGGGAATCAGCCCCAGCATTTT.

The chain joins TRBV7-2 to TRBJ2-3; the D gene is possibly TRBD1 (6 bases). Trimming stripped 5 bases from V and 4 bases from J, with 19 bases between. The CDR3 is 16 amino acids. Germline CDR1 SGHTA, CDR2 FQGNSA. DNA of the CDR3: TGTGCCAGCAGCCCTCGACGGGGCAGGGGAGCAGATACGCAGTATTTT. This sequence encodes CASSPRRGRGADTQYF.

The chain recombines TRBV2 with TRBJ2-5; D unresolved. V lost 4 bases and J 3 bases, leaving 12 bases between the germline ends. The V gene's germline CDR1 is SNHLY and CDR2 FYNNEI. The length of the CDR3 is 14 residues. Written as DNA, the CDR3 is TGTGCCAGCAGTGTGTGGCAGGCGGAAGAGACCCAGTACTTC. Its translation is CASSVWQAEETQYF.

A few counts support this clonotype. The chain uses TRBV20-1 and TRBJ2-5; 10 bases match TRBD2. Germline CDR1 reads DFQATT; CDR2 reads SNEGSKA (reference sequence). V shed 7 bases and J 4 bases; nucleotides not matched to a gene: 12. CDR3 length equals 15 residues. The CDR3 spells CSDGQRGGCAETQYF. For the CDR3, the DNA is TGCAGTGACGGTCAGCGGGGGGGATGTGCAGAGACCCAGTACTTC.

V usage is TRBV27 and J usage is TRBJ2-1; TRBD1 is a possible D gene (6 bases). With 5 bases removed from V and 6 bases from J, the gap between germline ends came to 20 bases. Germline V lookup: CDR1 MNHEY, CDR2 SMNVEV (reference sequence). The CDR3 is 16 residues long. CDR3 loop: CASSKNRDNPFNEQFF. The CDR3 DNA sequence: TGTGCCAGCAGTAAGAACCGGGACAATCCTTTCAATGAGCAGTTCTTC.

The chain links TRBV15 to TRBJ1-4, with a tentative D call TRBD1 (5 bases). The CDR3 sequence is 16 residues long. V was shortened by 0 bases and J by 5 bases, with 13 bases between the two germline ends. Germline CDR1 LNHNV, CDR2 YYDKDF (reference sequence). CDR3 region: CATSRDRGTSNEKLFF. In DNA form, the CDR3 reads TGTGCCACCAGCAGAGATCGGGGGACTTCGAATGAAAAACTGTTTTTT.

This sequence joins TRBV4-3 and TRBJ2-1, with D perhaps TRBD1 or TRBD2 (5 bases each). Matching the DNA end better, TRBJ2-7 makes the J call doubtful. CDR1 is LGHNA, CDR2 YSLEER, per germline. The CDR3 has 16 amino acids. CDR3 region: CASSQDWRMMDNEQYF. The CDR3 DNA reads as TGCGCCAGCAGCCAAGATTGGAGGATGATGGACAATGAGCAGTACTTC.

This chain's CDR3 is CATGQGNYEQYF. The CDR3 coding sequence is TGTGCCACCGGACAGGGTAACTACGAGCAGTACTTC. The V call is TRBV2, the J call TRBJ2-7; 8 bases fit TRBD1. J was trimmed by 3 bases and V by 10 bases; bases with no gene match: 5. Germline values: CDR1 SNHLY, CDR2 FYNNEI. The CDR3 has 12 amino acids.

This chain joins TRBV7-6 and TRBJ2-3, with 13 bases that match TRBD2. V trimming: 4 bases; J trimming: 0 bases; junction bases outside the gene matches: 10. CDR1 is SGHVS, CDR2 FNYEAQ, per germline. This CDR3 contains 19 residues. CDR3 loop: CASSSDSGLAGESTDTQYF. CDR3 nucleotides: TGTGCCAGCAGCTCCGACTCCGGACTAGCGGGGGAGAGCACAGATACGCAGTATTTT.

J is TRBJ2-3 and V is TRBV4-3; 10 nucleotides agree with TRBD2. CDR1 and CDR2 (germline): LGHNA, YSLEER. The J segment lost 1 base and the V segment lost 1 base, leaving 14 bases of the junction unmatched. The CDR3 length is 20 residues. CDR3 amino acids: CASSQGELAGSGSRTDTQYF. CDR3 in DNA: TGCGCCAGCAGCCAAGGGGAACTAGCGGGGAGTGGCTCTCGCACAGATACGCAGTATTTT.

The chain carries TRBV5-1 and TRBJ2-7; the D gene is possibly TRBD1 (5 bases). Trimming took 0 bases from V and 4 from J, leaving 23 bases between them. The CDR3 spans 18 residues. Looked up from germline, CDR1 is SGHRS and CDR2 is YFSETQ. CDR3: CASSLVPGKAARSYEQYF. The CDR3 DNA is TGCGCCAGCAGCTTGGTACCAGGGAAGGCGGCCCGATCTTACGAGCAGTACTTC.

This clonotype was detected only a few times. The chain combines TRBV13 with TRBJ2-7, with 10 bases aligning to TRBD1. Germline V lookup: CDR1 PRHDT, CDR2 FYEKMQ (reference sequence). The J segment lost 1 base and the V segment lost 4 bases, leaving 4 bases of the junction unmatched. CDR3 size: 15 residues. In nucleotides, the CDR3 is TGTGCCAGCAGCTACGGGACAGGGGCTTCCTACGAGCAGTACTTC. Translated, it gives CASSYGTGASYEQYF.

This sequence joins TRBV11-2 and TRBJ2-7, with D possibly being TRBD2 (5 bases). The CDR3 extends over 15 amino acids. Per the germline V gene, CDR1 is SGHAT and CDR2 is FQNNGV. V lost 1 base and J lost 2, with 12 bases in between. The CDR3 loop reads CASSLGPGNTYEQYF. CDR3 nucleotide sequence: TGTGCCAGCAGCTTAGGTCCGGGGAACACCTACGAGCAGTACTTC.

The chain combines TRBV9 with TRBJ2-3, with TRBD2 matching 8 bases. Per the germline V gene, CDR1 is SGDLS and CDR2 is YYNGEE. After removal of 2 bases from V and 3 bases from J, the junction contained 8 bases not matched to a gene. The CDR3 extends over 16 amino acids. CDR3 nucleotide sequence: TGTGCCAGCAGCGTGGCTTCGGGGGGGCCAACAGATACGCAGTATTTT. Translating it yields CASSVASGGPTDTQYF.

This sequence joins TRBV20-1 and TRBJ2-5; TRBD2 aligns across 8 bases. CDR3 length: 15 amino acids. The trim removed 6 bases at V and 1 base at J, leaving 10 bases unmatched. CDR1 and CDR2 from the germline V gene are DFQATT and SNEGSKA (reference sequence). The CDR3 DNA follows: TGCAGTGCCGTAGACGTAGCGGGGCTCCAAGAGACCCAGTACTTC. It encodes CSAVDVAGLQETQYF.